The clone carrying this T cell receptor (beta chain) was recorded many times. What it binds is not known. The sample belongs to a study of response to subunit inactivated influenza vaccine. One entry per CDR3 protein, called by TCRdb with MiXCR from the RT-PCR reads. The repertoire holds 300,000 to 350,000 distinct CDR3 sequences, with approximately 20% as singletons. The study's findings and limits: The authors suggested that few new T cells are recruited per seasonal influenza vaccination.

V gave up 4 bases and J gave up 7 bases, with 14 bases separating them. The CDR3 is 14 residues long. V is TRBV12-3 or TRBV12-4 and J is TRBJ1-5; tentatively, D is TRBD1 (6 bases). Sequences were derived from PBMCs from blood, sampled about 20 months after vaccination. This TCR came from a man between 45 and 75 years old who received an inactivated influenza vaccine. The CDR3, as DNA: TGTGCCAGCAGTTCCTGGGGGGGCAGACAGCCCCAGCATTTT. Amino acid sequence: CASSSWGGRQPQHF.